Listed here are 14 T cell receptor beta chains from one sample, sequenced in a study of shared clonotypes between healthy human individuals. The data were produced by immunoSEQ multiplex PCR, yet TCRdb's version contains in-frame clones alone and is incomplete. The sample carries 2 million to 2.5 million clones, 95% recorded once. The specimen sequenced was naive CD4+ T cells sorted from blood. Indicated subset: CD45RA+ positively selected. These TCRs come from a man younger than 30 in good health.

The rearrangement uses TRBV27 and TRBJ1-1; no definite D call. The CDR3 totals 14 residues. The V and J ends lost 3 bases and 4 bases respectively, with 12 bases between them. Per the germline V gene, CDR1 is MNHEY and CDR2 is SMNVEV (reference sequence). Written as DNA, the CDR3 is TGTGCCAGCAGTTTCCTCCTGGGCGGCACTGAAGCTTTCTTT. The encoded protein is CASSFLLGGTEAFF.

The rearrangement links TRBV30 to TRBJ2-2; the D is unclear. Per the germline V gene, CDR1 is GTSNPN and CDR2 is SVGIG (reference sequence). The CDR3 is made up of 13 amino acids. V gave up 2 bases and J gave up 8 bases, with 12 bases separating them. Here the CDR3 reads CAWSKALQGELFF. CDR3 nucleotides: TGTGCCTGGAGTAAAGCCCTCCAAGGGGAGCTGTTTTTT. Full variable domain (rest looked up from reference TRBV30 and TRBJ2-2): SQTIHQWPATLVQPVGSPLSLECTVEGTSNPNLYWYRQAAGRGLQLLFYSVGIGQISSEVPQNLSASRPQDRQFILSSKKLLLSDSGFYLCAWSKALQGELFFGEGSRLTVL.

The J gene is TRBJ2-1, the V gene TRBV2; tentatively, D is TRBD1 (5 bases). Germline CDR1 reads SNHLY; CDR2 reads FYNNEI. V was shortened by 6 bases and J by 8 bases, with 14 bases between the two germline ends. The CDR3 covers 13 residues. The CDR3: CASSRVWLDEQFF. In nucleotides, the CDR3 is TGTGCCAGCAGCAGGGTGTGGCTCGATGAGCAGTTCTTC.

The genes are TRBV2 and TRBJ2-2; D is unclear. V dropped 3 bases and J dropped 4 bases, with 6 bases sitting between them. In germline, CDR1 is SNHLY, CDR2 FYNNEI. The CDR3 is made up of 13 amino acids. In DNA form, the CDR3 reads TGTGCCAGCAGTGAGAATCCCACCGGGGAGCTGTTTTTT. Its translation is CASSENPTGELFF.

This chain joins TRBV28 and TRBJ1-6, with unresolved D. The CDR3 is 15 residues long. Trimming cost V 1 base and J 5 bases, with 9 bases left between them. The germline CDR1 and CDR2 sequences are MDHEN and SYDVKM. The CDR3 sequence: CASSLSNPNNSPLHF. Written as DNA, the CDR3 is TGTGCCAGCAGTTTATCCAACCCCAATAATTCACCCCTCCACTTT.

DNA for the CDR3: TGTGCCAGCAGTGAATTGACATCGCCCTATGGCTACACCTTC. Its protein product is CASSELTSPYGYTF. This chain uses TRBV2 with TRBJ1-2; D unclear. Looked up from germline, CDR1 is SNHLY and CDR2 is FYNNEI. Trimming removed 2 bases from V and 4 bases from J, with 11 bases in between. The CDR3 is 14 residues long.

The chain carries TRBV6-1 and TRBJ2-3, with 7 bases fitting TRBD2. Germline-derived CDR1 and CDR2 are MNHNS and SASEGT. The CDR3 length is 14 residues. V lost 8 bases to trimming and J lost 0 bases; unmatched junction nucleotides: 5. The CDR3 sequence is CASLRLASTDTQYF. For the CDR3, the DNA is TGTGCCAGCTTAAGACTAGCCAGCACAGATACGCAGTATTTT.

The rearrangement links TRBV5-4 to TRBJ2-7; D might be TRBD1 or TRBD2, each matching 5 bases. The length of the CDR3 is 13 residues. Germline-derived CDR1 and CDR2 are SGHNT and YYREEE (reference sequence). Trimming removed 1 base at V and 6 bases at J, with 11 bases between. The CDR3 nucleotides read TGTGCCAGCAGCTTGCGGGGACCGGGCGAGCAGTACTTC. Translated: CASSLRGPGEQYF.

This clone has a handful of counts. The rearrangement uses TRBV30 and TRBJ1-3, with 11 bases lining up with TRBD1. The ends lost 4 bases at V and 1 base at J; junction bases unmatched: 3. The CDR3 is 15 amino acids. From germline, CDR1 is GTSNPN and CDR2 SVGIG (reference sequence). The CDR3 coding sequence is TGTGCCTGGAATCGGGACAGGGGGTCTGGAAACACCATATATTTT. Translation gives CAWNRDRGSGNTIYF.

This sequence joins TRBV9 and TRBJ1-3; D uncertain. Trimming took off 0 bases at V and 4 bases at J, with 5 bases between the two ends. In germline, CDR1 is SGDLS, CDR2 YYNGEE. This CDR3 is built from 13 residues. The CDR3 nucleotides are TGTGCCAGCAGCGTAGATCACGGAAACACCATATATTTT. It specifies CASSVDHGNTIYF.

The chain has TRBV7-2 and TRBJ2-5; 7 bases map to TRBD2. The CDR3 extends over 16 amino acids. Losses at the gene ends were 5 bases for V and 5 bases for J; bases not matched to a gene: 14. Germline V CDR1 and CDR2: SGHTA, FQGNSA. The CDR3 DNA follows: TGTGCCAGCAGCGCAACTCTAGCGGTCCCTGGCGAGACCCAGTACTTC. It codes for CASSATLAVPGETQYF.

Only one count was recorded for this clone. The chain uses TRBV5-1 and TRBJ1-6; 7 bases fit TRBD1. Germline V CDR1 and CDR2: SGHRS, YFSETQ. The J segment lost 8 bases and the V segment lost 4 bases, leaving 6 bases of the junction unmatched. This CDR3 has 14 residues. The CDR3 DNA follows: TGCGCCAGCAGCCCAGGGACAGTATATTCACCCCTCCACTTT. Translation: CASSPGTVYSPLHF.

For the CDR3, the DNA is TGTGCCAGCAGCTTCCCGGACAGGCAAGATGAAGCTTTCTTT. Translating it yields CASSFPDRQDEAFF. The chain recombines TRBV5-4 with TRBJ1-1; 7 nucleotides line up with TRBD1. The germline V gene encodes CDR1 SGHNT and CDR2 YYREEE (reference sequence). V lost 2 bases to trimming and J lost 7 bases; unmatched junction nucleotides: 8. The CDR3 spans 14 residues.

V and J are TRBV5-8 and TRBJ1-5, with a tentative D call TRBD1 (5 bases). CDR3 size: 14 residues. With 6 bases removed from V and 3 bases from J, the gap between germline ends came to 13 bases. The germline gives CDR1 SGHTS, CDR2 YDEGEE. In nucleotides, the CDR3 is TGTGCCAGCACCTTTGACGGGGCCAATCAGCCCCAGCATTTT. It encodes CASTFDGANQPQHF.